Each of the 15 T cell receptor beta chains below was sequenced from the same sample in a study of CD8 T cells in ankylosing spondylitis. Regarding the study as a whole: Characteristic, it appeared, of ankylosing spondylitis blood was a TCR beta motif of several highly homologous variants.

TCRdb recomputed calls from the 5' RACE reads with MiXCR, one row per CDR3 protein. There are 450,000 or so distinct CDR3 sequences in the sample; more than 25% occur only once, and about 0.9% lies in the top ten. No antigen has been assigned to these receptors. The material sequenced was blood, either unsorted or a sorted T cell fraction (not recorded which). These receptors were obtained from a male donor with ankylosing spondylitis.

The chain has TRBV11-2 and TRBJ2-1; the D gene is possibly TRBD2 (7 bases). Germline lookup yields CDR1 SGHAT and CDR2 FQNNGV. CDR3 length equals 17 residues. V dropped 5 bases and J dropped 7 bases, with 24 bases sitting between them. CDR3 bases: TGTGCCAGCAGCCCACAAATACTAGAGGGGGGGAGGAATGAGCAGTTCTTC. Translation gives CASSPQILEGGRNEQFF. The full variable domain, with the rest looked up from reference TRBV11-2 and TRBJ2-1, is EAGVAQSPRYKIIEKRQSVAFWCNPISGHATLYWYQQILGQGPKLLIQFQNNGVVDDSQLPKDRFSAERLKGVDSTLKIQPAKLEDSAVYLCASSPQILEGGRNEQFFGPGTRLTVL.

This clonotype was recorded at least ten times. This chain links TRBV25-1 with TRBJ1-5; D unresolved. The V and J ends lost 2 bases and 0 bases respectively, with 5 bases between them. The CDR3 totals 14 residues. The germline CDR1 and CDR2 sequences are MGHDK and SYGVNS. The CDR3 spells CASSEQSSNQPQHF. The DNA for the CDR3 is TGTGCCAGCAGTGAACAAAGTAGCAATCAGCCCCAGCATTTT.

At least ten counts were recorded for this clonotype. The J gene is TRBJ1-3, the V gene TRBV12-3 or TRBV12-4, with D hard to call. This CDR3 region has 15 residues. V lost 5 bases and J lost 0, with 11 bases in between. In DNA form, the CDR3 reads TGTGCCAGCAGTCCACCCGCGGGCTCTGGAAACACCATATATTTT. This sequence encodes CASSPPAGSGNTIYF.

This clonotype occurred a few times. The rearrangement joins TRBV7-2 to TRBJ2-5; tentative D call: TRBD2 (7 bases). The germline CDR1 and CDR2 sequences are SGHTA and FQGNSA. The V and J ends lost 1 base and 13 bases respectively, with 16 bases between them. CDR3 length: 13 residues. The CDR3 bases are TGTGCCAGCAGCTTAGTAGGCGGGGGCGTGATGTACTTC. Translating it yields CASSLVGGGVMYF.

The V and J genes are TRBV19 and TRBJ2-2; 11 nucleotides align to TRBD2. This CDR3 comprises 14 residues. Germline V gene data show CDR1 as LNHDA and CDR2 as SQIVND (reference sequence). The V segment lost 7 bases and the J segment 6 bases; nucleotides outside the gene matches: 4. CDR3: CASTTSGSAGELFF. The CDR3 region has the DNA TGTGCCAGTACTACTAGCGGGAGTGCCGGGGAGCTGTTTTTT.

This clonotype was counted ten times or more. V and J are TRBV11-2 and TRBJ2-7; no firm D call. Germline CDR1 SGHAT, CDR2 FQNNGV. The V end was cut by 3 bases, the J end by 2 bases, with 8 bases between. This CDR3 has 13 residues. For the CDR3, the DNA is TGTGCCAGCAGCTTGGTCGGAGCCTACGAGCAGTACGTC. This translates into CASSLVGAYEQYV.

The chain recombines TRBV20-1 with TRBJ2-1; 15 bases fit TRBD2. The CDR3 extends over 17 amino acids. With V trimmed by 5 bases and J by 7 bases, 12 bases remained unmatched. Germline CDR1 DFQATT, CDR2 SNEGSKA (reference sequence). CDR3 protein: CSALSGTSGRSGNEQFF. As DNA, the CDR3 is TGCAGTGCTCTCTCCGGGACTAGCGGGAGGTCTGGTAATGAGCAGTTCTTC.

This clonotype came up once. The rearrangement uses TRBV6-1 and TRBJ1-1; D remains unclear. Trimming took off 5 bases at V and 0 bases at J, with 16 bases between the two ends. There are 16 residues in the CDR3. Germline V lookup: CDR1 MNHNS, CDR2 SASEGT. Here the CDR3 DNA reads TGTGCCAGCAGTCCCTTACGGGAGGGCCTGAACACTGAAGCTTTCTTT. The encoded protein is CASSPLREGLNTEAFF.

This clonotype was recorded a few times. V is TRBV7-8 and J is TRBJ2-1, with TRBD2 identical over 9 bases. V lost 5 bases, J lost 7 bases, and 12 bases stayed unmatched. Germline CDR1 and CDR2: SGHVS and FQNEAQ. This CDR3 has 16 amino acids. The CDR3 protein is CASSLRWLAGNNEQFF. The CDR3 DNA is TGTGCCAGCAGCCTGAGATGGCTAGCGGGAAATAATGAGCAGTTCTTC.

The genes are TRBV5-1 and TRBJ2-5; 15 nucleotides agree with TRBD2. CDR1 and CDR2 (germline): SGHRS, YFSETQ. This CDR3 is built from 17 residues. The trim removed 4 bases at V and 4 bases at J, leaving 8 bases unmatched. This chain's CDR3 is CASSPRTSGRAGETQYF. In nucleotides, the CDR3 is TGCGCCAGCAGCCCACGGACTAGCGGGAGGGCCGGAGAGACCCAGTACTTC.

CDR3 amino acids: CASSFAETEAFF. CDR3 nucleotides: TGTGCCAGCAGCTTTGCGGAAACTGAAGCTTTCTTT. J is TRBJ1-1 and V is TRBV7-9; no clear D. This CDR3 comprises 12 residues. V lost 3 bases and J 5 bases, leaving 7 bases between the germline ends. Germline V gives CDR1 SEHNR, CDR2 FQNEAQ (reference sequence).

This chain connects TRBV29-1 to TRBJ1-1; unclear D gene. Trimming removed 2 bases at V and 1 base at J, with 5 bases between. Germline V gene sequence: CDR1 SQVTM, CDR2 ANQGSEA. The CDR3 spans 12 residues. The CDR3 nucleotides are TGCAGCGTTGAACCGGGGAACACTGAAGCTTTCTTT. Its protein product is CSVEPGNTEAFF.

The rearrangement uses TRBV20-1 and TRBJ1-1; TRBD1 is a possible D gene (5 bases). The V and J ends lost 3 bases and 8 bases respectively, with 10 bases between them. CDR3 length: 11 amino acids. Germline V gene sequence: CDR1 DFQATT, CDR2 SNEGSKA (reference sequence). The chain's CDR3 is CSASGAAEAFF. As DNA, the CDR3 is TGCAGTGCTAGCGGGGCGGCCGAAGCTTTCTTT.

This chain uses TRBV5-5 with TRBJ2-2; no clear D gene. This CDR3 contains 15 residues. The ends were cut back, 0 bases at V and 3 bases at J, with 9 bases in the middle. Per the germline V gene, CDR1 is SGHKS and CDR2 is YYEKEE (reference sequence). The CDR3 nucleotides read TGTGCCAGCAGCTTGGGGCAGCCTGACACCGGGGAGCTGTTTTTT. This sequence encodes CASSLGQPDTGELFF.

This clonotype was found a few times. This chain joins TRBV29-1 and TRBJ2-1, with D uncertain. Trimming stripped 3 bases from V and 7 bases from J, with 7 bases between. This CDR3 spans 11 amino acids. Per the germline V gene, CDR1 is SQVTM and CDR2 is ANQGSEA. CDR3 nucleotide sequence: TGCAGCGTTGACGTTTATAATGAGCAGTTCTTC. Translated: CSVDVYNEQFF.